The rows below give T cell receptor beta chains drawn from one sample of a study of cytomegalovirus exposure and HLA in healthy donors. Profiled with immunoSEQ multiplex PCR; TCRdb holds only in-frame clones, not every one. The sample has roughly 100,000 clones, over 70% seen once. Sequencing was done on a sample of PBMCs. Receptors originate from a man aged 25-40 years in good health and CMV-seronegative. Both conserved end residues are part of each CDR3. Each record gives: J gene, V gene, D gene, clone size, CDR3 DNA, CDR3 protein. A D gene is named only where the DNA matches it firmly. Clone size appears in some rows only: once, few, many, or a class for an expanded clone.

>TRBJ1-4|TRBV2|NA|NA
TGTGCCAGCAGTGAAACCAGGGGAAAACTGTTTTTT
CASSETRGKLFF
>TRBJ2-7|TRBV4-2|TRBD1|NA
TGTGCCAGCAGCCAAGGGGGAGGGACAGGGGGGGCCTACGAGCAGTACTTC
CASSQGGGTGGAYEQYF
>TRBJ2-5|TRBV6-5|NA|NA
TGTGCCAGCAGTTACTCGGTTCCCGAGAAATTAAAGACCCAGTACTTC
CASSYSVPEKLKTQYF
>TRBJ2-7|TRBV28|NA|NA
TGTGCCAGCAGCATGACTCCCCCGCCCTACGAGCAGTACTTC
CASSMTPPPYEQYF
>TRBJ2-5|TRBV5-8|NA|NA
TGTGCCAGCAGCTTGACAGGTTCCCCATTGGGTGAGACCCAGTACTTC
CASSLTGSPLGETQYF
>TRBJ2-4|TRBV5-1|TRBD1|NA
TGCGCCAGCAGCTGGGGGACAGGAAACATTCAGTACTTC
CASSWGTGNIQYF
>TRBJ2-3|TRBV27|TRBD2|NA
TGTGCCAGCAGTTTATCTGGGGGGAGGGCCACAGATACGCAGTATTTT
CASSLSGGRATDTQYF
>TRBJ2-7|TRBV28|NA|NA
TGTGCCAGCAGCACCAGGGGTCCCTACGAGCAGTACTTC
CASSTRGPYEQYF
>TRBJ1-4|TRBV21-1|NA|NA
TGTGCCGCGGTAGGGGGACGTAATGAAAAACTGTTTTTT
CAAVGGRNEKLFF
>TRBJ1-2|TRBV5-4|NA|NA
TGTGCCAGCAGCTTGGGTCAGGGAGGGAACTATGGCTACACCTTC
CASSLGQGGNYGYTF
>TRBJ2-5|TRBV19|TRBD2|NA
TGTGCCAGTAGTTGGCGACTAGCCTCAGAGACCCAGTACTTC
CASSWRLASETQYF
>TRBJ2-5|TRBV28|NA|NA
TGTGCCAGCAGGGCAGATCCCTCCCCTCAAGAGACCCAGTACTTC
CASRADPSPQETQYF
>TRBJ2-1|TRBV7-2|TRBD1|NA
TGTGCCAGCAGCTTAAGGGGGCCAGGTTCCTACAATGAGCAGTTCTTC
CASSLRGPGSYNEQFF
>TRBJ2-1|TRBV4-1|TRBD2|once
TGCGCCAGCAGCCAAGTTGCACGGACTAGCGGGAATCCTGTGCCGTTCTTC
CASSQVARTSGNPVPFF
>TRBJ2-6|TRBV18|TRBD1|NA
TGTGCCAGTTTCAAGGGGACAGGTGTCTCTGGGGCCAACGTCCTGACTTTC
CASFKGTGVSGANVLTF
>TRBJ2-7|TRBV5-4|TRBD1|few
TGTGCCAGCAGCGCCTCGGACAGGGGAGCCGAGCAGTACTTC
CASSASDRGAEQYF
>TRBJ2-1|TRBV9|NA|NA
TGTGCCAGCAGCGTAGCCGGGGGCTCCTACAATGAGCAGTTCTTC
CASSVAGGSYNEQFF
>TRBJ1-2|TRBV5-1|NA|few
TGCGCCAGCAGCTTGGGAGTCGGAGGAACCTATGGCTACACCTTC
CASSLGVGGTYGYTF
>TRBJ1-1|TRBV28|NA|NA
TGTGCCAGCAGTCCGGCAGGGGCCATGAACACTGAAGCTTTCTTT
CASSPAGAMNTEAFF
>TRBJ2-3|TRBV18|TRBD1|NA
TGTGCCAGCTCACCGGGGACAGGGACAGATACGCAGTATTTT
CASSPGTGTDTQYF
>TRBJ2-1|TRBV5-1|TRBD2|NA
TGCGCCAGCAGCTACTTCAGCGGGACCCGAACCAACAATGAGCAGTTCTTC
CASSYFSGTRTNNEQFF
>TRBJ2-3|TRBV5-1|NA|NA
TGCGCCAGCAGCGATAGACTCCTGACGGCAGATACGCAGTATTTT
CASSDRLLTADTQYF
>TRBJ1-4|TRBV30|NA|few
TGTGCCTGGAGTGTCTCGGGTAGGCTGTTTTTT
CAWSVSGRLFF
>TRBJ2-7|TRBV10-2|TRBD2|NA
TGCGCCAGCAGTTTTACAGTCGGCGGGAGGGACGAGCAGTACTTC
CASSFTVGGRDEQYF
>TRBJ1-2|TRBV7-9|TRBD1|NA
TGTGCCAGCACCAAACAGGGGTTTCAGGGCTACACCTTC
CASTKQGFQGYTF
>TRBJ1-1|TRBV29-1|TRBD1|NA
TGCAGCGTTAACAGGGGTAACACTGAAGCTTTCTTT
CSVNRGNTEAFF
>TRBJ1-2|TRBV28|NA|NA
TGTGCCAGCGTACGGGGGTCCTGGAGTGGCTACACCTTC
CASVRGSWSGYTF
>TRBJ2-1|TRBV18|NA|NA
TGTGCCAGCTCACCCCCCGGGGGGCAGGGAAATGGCAATGAGCAGTTCTTC
CASSPPGGQGNGNEQFF
>TRBJ1-3|TRBV10-3|NA|NA
TGTGCCATCCGGGCGGGGGCGTACGGAAACACCATATATTTT
CAIRAGAYGNTIYF
>TRBJ2-3|TRBV7-9|NA|NA
TGTGCCAGCGAGAAAGATACGCAGTATTTT
CASEKDTQYF
>TRBJ2-5|TRBV7-7|TRBD2|NA
TGTGCCAGCAGCTTAGTCCGGGGGGAAGAGACCCAGTACTTC
CASSLVRGEETQYF